The 29 T cell receptor beta chains listed next were all sequenced from one sample in a study of T cell responses to AZD1222 COVID-19 vaccine. Profiled with immunoSEQ multiplex PCR; TCRdb holds only in-frame clones, not every one. The sample contains about 170,000 clones, roughly 93% of which appear only once. Specimen: peripheral blood, collected on day 0 of AZD1222 vaccination. These receptors were obtained from an adult in good health.

V and J are TRBV5-8 and TRBJ1-1; 10 bases are shared with TRBD1. The CDR3 has 18 amino acids. The trim removed 4 bases at V and 4 bases at J, leaving 16 bases unmatched. Germline V lookup: CDR1 SGHTS, CDR2 YDEGEE. CDR3 sequence: CASSRTPGQGVRGTEAFF. CDR3 coding DNA: TGTGCCAGCAGCCGAACACCAGGACAGGGGGTCCGAGGCACTGAAGCTTTCTTT.

The chain employs TRBV6-5 and TRBJ1-2; D not resolved. Trimming removed 6 bases from V and 2 bases from J, with 16 bases in between. The germline CDR1 and CDR2 sequences are MNHEY and SVGAGI. The CDR3 is 15 residues long. CDR3 region: CASRIGAVTNYGYTF. The CDR3 nucleotides are TGTGCCAGCAGGATCGGCGCAGTTACAAACTATGGCTACACCTTC.

This clone was seen only once. The chain employs TRBV11-2 and TRBJ2-5, with D possibly TRBD2 on 6 matching bases. Germline lookup yields CDR1 SGHAT and CDR2 FQNNGV. V was shortened by 8 bases and J by 5 bases, with 12 bases between the two germline ends. This CDR3 has 12 amino acids. The CDR3 protein is CASLTGVETQYF. CDR3 DNA: TGTGCCAGCTTAACGGGGGTCGAGACCCAGTACTTC. The complete variable domain, with remaining parts taken from reference TRBV11-2 and TRBJ2-5, reads EAGVAQSPRYKIIEKRQSVAFWCNPISGHATLYWYQQILGQGPKLLIQFQNNGVVDDSQLPKDRFSAERLKGVDSTLKIQPAKLEDSAVYLCASLTGVETQYFGPGTRLLVL.

This clone came up a few times. In DNA form, the CDR3 reads TGCGCCAGCAGCTTGGGGGGTACGGGGACTGAAGCTTTCTTT. This codes for CASSLGGTGTEAFF. The rearrangement links TRBV5-1 to TRBJ1-1; D gene ambiguous. The germline CDR1 and CDR2 sequences are SGHRS and YFSETQ. This CDR3 has 14 residues. The V end was cut by 0 bases, the J end by 5 bases, with 11 bases between.

The CDR3 spells CASTPGLEPYEQYF. The CDR3 nucleotides are TGTGCCAGCACCCCGGGGTTAGAGCCCTACGAGCAGTACTTC. This chain uses TRBV7-2 with TRBJ2-7; weak D call: TRBD2 (5 bases). Per the germline V gene, CDR1 is SGHTA and CDR2 is FQGNSA. This CDR3 comprises 14 residues. Trimming removed 7 bases at V and 2 bases at J, with 15 bases between.

The chain links TRBV25-1 to TRBJ2-2; 13 nucleotides align to TRBD2. The CDR3 runs to 15 residues. Germline loops: CDR1 MGHDK, CDR2 SYGVNS. The trim removed 6 bases at V and 3 bases at J, leaving 1 base unmatched. CDR3 coding DNA: TGTGCCAGCAGCACTAGCGGGAGGGACACCGGGGAGCTGTTTTTT. Its translation is CASSTSGRDTGELFF.

The chain employs TRBV24-1 and TRBJ2-1; D perhaps matches TRBD1 (5 bases). The CDR3 has 15 amino acids. Germline CDR1 and CDR2: KGHDR and SFDVKD. Between the trimmed V and J ends, which lost 6 bases and 5 bases, there was a span of 16 bases. The CDR3 reads CATSPRQGLDNEQFF. The CDR3 DNA follows: TGTGCCACCAGTCCCAGGCAGGGTTTGGACAATGAGCAGTTCTTC.

V and J are TRBV7-9 and TRBJ1-1; perhaps TRBD1 as D (6 bases). This CDR3 is 14 amino acids long. CDR1 and CDR2 from the germline V gene are SEHNR and FQNEAQ (reference sequence). Between the trimmed V and J ends, which lost 7 bases and 1 base, there was a span of 13 bases. In DNA, the CDR3 is TGTGCCAGCAACCCGACAGGACAGAACACTGAAGCTTTCTTT. Protein product: CASNPTGQNTEAFF.

The V call is TRBV7-8, the J call TRBJ1-5; 7 nucleotides match TRBD1. V gave up 5 bases and J gave up 4 bases; unmatched junction bases: 8. Germline lookup yields CDR1 SGHVS and CDR2 FQNEAQ. CDR3 length: 15 residues. The CDR3 sequence is CASSRDSVGNQPQHF. The CDR3 coding sequence is TGTGCCAGCAGCCGGGACAGCGTTGGGAATCAGCCCCAGCATTTT.

This clone was seen just once. This sequence joins TRBV7-2 and TRBJ1-2, with 7 bases fitting TRBD1. This CDR3 spans 14 amino acids. The junction had 8 bases not matched to a gene; V was cut back by 6 bases and J by 4 bases. Germline lookup yields CDR1 SGHTA and CDR2 FQGNSA. The chain's CDR3 is CASRGRDSIYGYTF. The CDR3, as DNA: TGTGCCAGCAGGGGTAGGGACAGCATCTATGGCTACACCTTC. Full variable domain (rest looked up from reference TRBV7-2 and TRBJ1-2): GAGVSQSPSNKVTEKGKDVELRCDPISGHTALYWYRQSLGQGLEFLIYFQGNSAPDKSGLPSDRFSAERTGGSVSTLTIQRTQQEDSAVYLCASRGRDSIYGYTFGSGTRLTVV.

The rearrangement uses TRBV4-1 and TRBJ1-2; 10 positions match TRBD1. The germline V gene has CDR1 MGHRA and CDR2 YSYEKL. Trimming removed 2 bases from V and 5 bases from J; junction bases left unmatched: 8. CDR3 size: 16 residues. In nucleotides, the CDR3 is TGCGCCAGCAGCCAATCAAGACAGGGGGCGGATTATGGCTACACCTTC. The encoded protein is CASSQSRQGADYGYTF.

The chain couples TRBV6-5 to TRBJ1-5, with D possibly being TRBD1 (5 bases). Trimming pared 6 bases from V and 2 bases from J, leaving 11 bases between. Germline CDR1 is MNHEY and CDR2 is SVGAGI. The CDR3 is made up of 14 amino acids. The CDR3 loop reads CASSRLRGNQPQHF. The DNA for the CDR3 is TGTGCCAGCAGCCGACTCAGGGGCAATCAGCCCCAGCATTTT.

This chain links TRBV7-9 with TRBJ1-4; 7 bases are a match to TRBD1. The germline gives CDR1 SEHNR, CDR2 FQNEAQ (reference sequence). Trimming at V came to 3 bases and at J to 8 bases, leaving 9 bases not matched to a gene. The CDR3 has 15 residues. Here the CDR3 DNA reads TGTGCCAGCAGCTTCCAACGACAGGGTTGGGAAAAACTGTTTTTT. Its translation is CASSFQRQGWEKLFF.

The chain recombines TRBV10-3 with TRBJ2-7; unclear D gene. The CDR3 runs to 14 residues. Germline CDR1 reads ENHRY; CDR2 reads SYGVKD. The germline V and J ends were trimmed by 2 bases and 5 bases, with 13 bases remaining between them. The CDR3 bases are TGTGCCATCAGTGAGCAAGGCTACCAGGACGAGCAGTACTTC. It yields the protein CAISEQGYQDEQYF.

This clone was seen a single time. The rearrangement joins TRBV29-1 to TRBJ2-7; D is possibly TRBD2 (7 bases). The CDR3 runs to 13 residues. Germline V gene data show CDR1 as SQVTM and CDR2 as ANQGSEA. V was clipped by 7 bases and J by 5 bases, with 18 bases between them. The CDR3 here is CSAWGRGGDEQYF. As DNA, the CDR3 is TGCAGCGCCTGGGGTAGGGGGGGAGACGAGCAGTACTTC.

The chain combines TRBV3-1 (or the pseudogene TRBV3-2) with TRBJ2-2, with unresolved D. Germline V CDR1 and CDR2: LGHDT, YNNKEL (reference sequence). This CDR3 comprises 13 residues. Trimming pared 3 bases from V and 7 bases from J, leaving 9 bases between. The CDR3 protein is CASSQLIFGELFF. The CDR3 DNA reads as TGTGCCAGCAGCCAGCTCATCTTCGGGGAGCTGTTTTTT.

This rearrangement joins TRBV5-6 to TRBJ1-2, with TRBD1 as a possible D gene (6 bases). The CDR3 runs to 13 residues. The V gene's germline CDR1 is SGHDT and CDR2 YYEEEE. Trimming removed 3 bases from V and 1 base from J, with 7 bases in between. The CDR3 nucleotides are TGTGCCAGCAGCTACAGGGTTAACTATGGCTACACCTTC. As protein: CASSYRVNYGYTF.

The chain has TRBV3-1 (or the pseudogene TRBV3-2) and TRBJ2-2; D is unclear. The CDR3 covers 15 residues. V lost 0 bases and J lost 4, with 9 bases in between. CDR1 and CDR2 from the germline V gene are LGHDT and YNNKEL (reference sequence). CDR3 in DNA: TGTGCCAGCAGCCAAGAACTGGGTTCCACCGGGGAGCTGTTTTTT. Its translation is CASSQELGSTGELFF.

The rearrangement links TRBV5-1 to TRBJ1-2; 7 bases match TRBD1. Trimming cost V 4 bases and J 4 bases; bases outside gene matches: 19. The CDR3 is made up of 18 amino acids. Germline CDR1 SGHRS, CDR2 YFSETQ. CDR3 loop: CASSPPARDSDILYGYTF. The CDR3 DNA reads as TGCGCCAGCAGCCCTCCCGCCCGGGACAGCGATATCCTCTATGGCTACACCTTC.

The chain uses TRBV15 and TRBJ2-7; a possible D gene is TRBD1 (8 bases). There are 16 residues in the CDR3. V lost 3 bases and J lost 6, with 21 bases in between. Germline values: CDR1 LNHNV, CDR2 YYDKDF (reference sequence). CDR3 in amino acids: CATSRREGLTGGEQYF. The CDR3 coding sequence is TGTGCCACCAGCAGGAGGGAGGGACTAACAGGGGGCGAGCAGTACTTC.

The rearrangement joins TRBV11-2 to TRBJ1-1; perhaps TRBD1 as D (6 bases). The CDR3 sequence is 16 residues long. Germline V lookup: CDR1 SGHAT, CDR2 FQNNGV. V was pared by 2 bases and J by 0 bases, with 13 bases between. CDR3 in amino acids: CASSLRAGQMNTEAFF. The DNA for the CDR3 is TGTGCCAGCAGCTTAAGGGCAGGACAGATGAACACTGAAGCTTTCTTT.

The chain joins TRBV27 to TRBJ2-2; 11 bases line up with TRBD1. Per germline, CDR1 MNHEY and CDR2 SMNVEV (reference sequence). After removal of 6 bases from V and 6 bases from J, the junction contained 9 bases not matched to a gene. The CDR3 loop spans 16 amino acids. The CDR3 protein is CASSRFSDRGPGELFF. The CDR3 nucleotides are TGTGCCAGCAGCCGCTTTTCGGACAGGGGGCCCGGGGAGCTGTTTTTT.

The chain employs TRBV19 and TRBJ2-3; 12 positions match TRBD2. Germline CDR1 is LNHDA and CDR2 is SQIVND (reference sequence). V was pared by 0 bases and J by 1 base, with 5 bases of the junction left unmatched. CDR3 length: 18 amino acids. DNA for the CDR3: TGTGCCAGTAGTATAGACTGGACTAGCGGGATCGGCACAGATACGCAGTATTTT. This translates into CASSIDWTSGIGTDTQYF.

This rearrangement joins TRBV6-1 to TRBJ1-6; 8 nucleotides agree with TRBD1. Germline CDR1 MNHNS, CDR2 SASEGT. The V and J ends lost 1 base and 8 bases, in that order; junction bases with no gene match: 7. This CDR3 contains 16 residues. CDR3 nucleotide sequence: TGTGCCAGCAGTGAAGGACAGGGGACAGTAGATTCACCCCTCCACTTT. It translates to CASSEGQGTVDSPLHF.

CDR3 DNA sequence: TGTGCTAGTGGCCTGGGGGGGAACACTGAAGCTTTCTTT. Translation: CASGLGGNTEAFF. This chain joins TRBV12-5 and TRBJ1-1, with D possibly being TRBD1 (5 bases). CDR1 and CDR2 from the germline V gene are LGHNT and FRNRAP. The CDR3 extends over 13 amino acids. Trimming stripped 6 bases from V and 1 base from J, with 9 bases between.

The genes are TRBV11-2 and TRBJ2-5, with D unclear. V lost 0 bases, J lost 3 bases, and 5 bases lay in between. This CDR3 is built from 13 residues. CDR1 is SGHAT, CDR2 FQNNGV, per germline. The CDR3 region is CASSLDTEETQYF. In DNA form, the CDR3 reads TGTGCCAGCAGCTTAGATACGGAAGAGACCCAGTACTTC.

This clone was observed once. This chain links TRBV29-1 with TRBJ1-1, with 7 bases fitting TRBD1. The V gene end was trimmed by 7 bases and the J gene end by 7 bases; junction bases not matched to a gene: 21. CDR3 size: 16 residues. Germline CDR1 reads SQVTM; CDR2 reads ANQGSEA. CDR3 coding DNA: TGCAGCGGTAGATTGGTGACAGGGATGCCAGAAGTTGAAGCTTTCTTT. Its protein is CSGRLVTGMPEVEAFF.

The genes are TRBV4-1 and TRBJ2-7, with 8 bases identical to TRBD1. Germline-derived CDR1 and CDR2 are MGHRA and YSYEKL. The CDR3 sequence is 16 residues long. The junction had 6 bases not matched to a gene; V was cut back by 0 bases and J by 2 bases. The CDR3 DNA reads TGCGCCAGCAGCCAAGATCTAACAGGGGGTCCCTACGAGCAGTACTTC. Residues: CASSQDLTGGPYEQYF.

J is TRBJ1-5 and V is TRBV29-1; the D gene is possibly TRBD1 (6 bases). Germline CDR1 and CDR2: SQVTM and ANQGSEA. The V and J ends lost 6 bases and 2 bases respectively, with 17 bases between them. CDR3 length: 15 amino acids. The CDR3 loop is CSVKVGGNGNQPQHF. Written as DNA, the CDR3 is TGCAGCGTCAAGGTAGGGGGAAACGGCAATCAGCCCCAGCATTTT.